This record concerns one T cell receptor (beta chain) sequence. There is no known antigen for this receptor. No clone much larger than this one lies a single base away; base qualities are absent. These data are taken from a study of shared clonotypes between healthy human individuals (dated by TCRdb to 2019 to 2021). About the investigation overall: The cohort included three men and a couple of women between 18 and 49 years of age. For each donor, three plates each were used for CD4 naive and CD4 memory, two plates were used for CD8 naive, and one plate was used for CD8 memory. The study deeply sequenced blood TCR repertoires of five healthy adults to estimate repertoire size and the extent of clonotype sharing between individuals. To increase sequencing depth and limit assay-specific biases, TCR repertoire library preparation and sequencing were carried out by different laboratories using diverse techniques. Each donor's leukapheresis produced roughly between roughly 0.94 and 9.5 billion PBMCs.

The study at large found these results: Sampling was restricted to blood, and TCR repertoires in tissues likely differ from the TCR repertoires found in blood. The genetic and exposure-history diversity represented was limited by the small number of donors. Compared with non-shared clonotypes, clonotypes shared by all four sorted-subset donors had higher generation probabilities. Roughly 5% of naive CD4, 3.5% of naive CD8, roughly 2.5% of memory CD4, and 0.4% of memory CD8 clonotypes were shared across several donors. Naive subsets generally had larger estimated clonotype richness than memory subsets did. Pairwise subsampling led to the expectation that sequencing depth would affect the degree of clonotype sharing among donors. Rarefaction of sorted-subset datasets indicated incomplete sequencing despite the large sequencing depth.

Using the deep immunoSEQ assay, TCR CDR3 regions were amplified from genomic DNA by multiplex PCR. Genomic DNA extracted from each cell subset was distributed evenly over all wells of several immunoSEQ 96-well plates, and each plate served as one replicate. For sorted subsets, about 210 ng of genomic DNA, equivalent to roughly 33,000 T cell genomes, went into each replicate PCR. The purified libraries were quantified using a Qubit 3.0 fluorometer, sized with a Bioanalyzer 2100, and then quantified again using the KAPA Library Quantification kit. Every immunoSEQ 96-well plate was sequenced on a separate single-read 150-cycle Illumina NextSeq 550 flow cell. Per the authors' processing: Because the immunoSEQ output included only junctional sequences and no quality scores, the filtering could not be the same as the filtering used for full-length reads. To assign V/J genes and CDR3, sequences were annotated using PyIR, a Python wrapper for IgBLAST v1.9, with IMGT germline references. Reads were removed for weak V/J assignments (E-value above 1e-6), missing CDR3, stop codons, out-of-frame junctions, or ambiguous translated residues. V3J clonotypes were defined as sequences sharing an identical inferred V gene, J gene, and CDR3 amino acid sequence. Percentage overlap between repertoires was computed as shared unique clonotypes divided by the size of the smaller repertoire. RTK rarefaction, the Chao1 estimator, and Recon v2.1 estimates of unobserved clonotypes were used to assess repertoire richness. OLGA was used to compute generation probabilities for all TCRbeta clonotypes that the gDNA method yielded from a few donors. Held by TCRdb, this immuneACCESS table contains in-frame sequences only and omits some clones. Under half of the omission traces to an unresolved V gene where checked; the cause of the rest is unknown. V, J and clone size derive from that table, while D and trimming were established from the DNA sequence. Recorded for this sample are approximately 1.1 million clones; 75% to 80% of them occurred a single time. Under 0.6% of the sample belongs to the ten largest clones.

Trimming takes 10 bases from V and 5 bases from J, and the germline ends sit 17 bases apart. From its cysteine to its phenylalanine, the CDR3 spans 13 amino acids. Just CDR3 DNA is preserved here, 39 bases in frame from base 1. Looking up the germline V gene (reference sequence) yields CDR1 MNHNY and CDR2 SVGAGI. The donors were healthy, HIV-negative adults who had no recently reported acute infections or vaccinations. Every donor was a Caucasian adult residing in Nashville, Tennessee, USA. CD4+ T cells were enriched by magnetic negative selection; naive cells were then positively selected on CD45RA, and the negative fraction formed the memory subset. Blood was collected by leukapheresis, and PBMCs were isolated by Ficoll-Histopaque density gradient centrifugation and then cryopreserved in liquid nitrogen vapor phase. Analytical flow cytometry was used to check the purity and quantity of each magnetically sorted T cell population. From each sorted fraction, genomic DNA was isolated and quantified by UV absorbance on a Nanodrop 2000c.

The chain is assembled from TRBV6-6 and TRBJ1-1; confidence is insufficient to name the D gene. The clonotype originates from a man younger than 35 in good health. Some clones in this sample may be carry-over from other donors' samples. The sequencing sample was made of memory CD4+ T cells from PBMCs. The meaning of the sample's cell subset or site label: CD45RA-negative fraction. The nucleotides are TGTGCCACGCAAACCGGGGTTCGGACTGAAGCTTTCTTT. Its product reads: CATQTGVRTEAFF.